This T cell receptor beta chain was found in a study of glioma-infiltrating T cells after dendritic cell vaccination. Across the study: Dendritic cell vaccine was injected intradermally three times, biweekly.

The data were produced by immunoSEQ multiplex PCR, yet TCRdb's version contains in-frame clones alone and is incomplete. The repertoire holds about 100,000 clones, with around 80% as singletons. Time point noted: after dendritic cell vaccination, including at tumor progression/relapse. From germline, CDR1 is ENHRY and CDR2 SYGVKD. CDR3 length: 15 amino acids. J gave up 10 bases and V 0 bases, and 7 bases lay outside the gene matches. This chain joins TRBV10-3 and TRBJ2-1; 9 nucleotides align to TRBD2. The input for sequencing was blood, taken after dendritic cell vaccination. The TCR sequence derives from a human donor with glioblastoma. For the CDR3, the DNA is TGTGCCATCAGTGAGTCGGAGCGGGGGGCCCGCGAGCAGTTCTTC. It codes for CAISESERGAREQFF.